What follows is one T cell receptor beta chain and its context. The antigen is not known. The CDR3 length is 14 residues. V gave up 3 bases and J gave up 1 base, with 10 bases separating them. Germline CDR1 reads SGHRS; CDR2 reads YFSETQ. The sample belongs to a study of Ad26.COV2.S vaccination and SARS-CoV-2 variants. General study results and limits: Vaccine recipients and placebo recipients showed similar non-spike TCR breadth. Spike-specific TCR breadth ran higher among vaccine recipients than placebo recipients.

Clones were read by immunoSEQ multiplex PCR, and TCRdb kept only the in-frame ones, dropping some. The data show under 150,000 clones, with 70% to 90% seen just once and 4.5% to 6% held by the top ten. The rearrangement joins TRBV5-1 to TRBJ1-1; D remains unclear. Sequences were derived from peripheral blood, sampled after recovery from COVID-19. The receptor's source is a human donor who had recovered from COVID-19. The CDR3 here is CASSSGRPNTEAFF. The CDR3 DNA reads TGCGCCAGCAGCTCGGGGAGACCGAACACTGAAGCTTTCTTT.